Following are 20 T cell receptor beta chains from one sample sequenced in a study of blood T cell repertoires in COVID-19. This table comes from immunoSEQ multiplex PCR, and its TCRdb copy is limited to in-frame clones, with some not included. The table lists roughly 180,000 clones, about four fifths of them singletons. Specimen: PBMCs or T cells enriched from blood (not recorded which). The receptor set was obtained from a middle-aged man who had recovered from COVID-19.

The chain is built from TRBV28 and TRBJ1-2, with 7 positions matching TRBD1. CDR1 is MDHEN, CDR2 SYDVKM, per germline. The CDR3 contains 14 residues. Trimming took 4 bases from V and 5 from J; bases not matched to a gene: 7. The CDR3 DNA reads as TGTGCCAGCAGTTCGAGGACAGGTTCTTATGGCTACACCTTC. Translation gives CASSSRTGSYGYTF.

This clone was picked up many times. J is TRBJ2-2 and V is TRBV27; D is ambiguous. CDR3 size: 13 residues. Germline V CDR1 and CDR2: MNHEY, SMNVEV (reference sequence). V lost 8 bases and J 6 bases, leaving 13 bases between the germline ends. CDR3 sequence reads: CASSLFSAGELFF. The CDR3 DNA reads as TGTGCCAGCTCCCTATTCTCGGCCGGGGAGCTGTTTTTT.

The chain couples TRBV30 to TRBJ1-1; D unclear. There are 10 residues in the CDR3. The germline CDR1 and CDR2 sequences are GTSNPN and SVGIG (reference sequence). Trimming took 2 bases from V and 5 from J, leaving 3 bases between them. CDR3 sequence: CAWSLTEAFF. The CDR3 region has the DNA TGTGCCTGGAGTTTAACTGAAGCTTTCTTT.

This clone was counted between two and nine times. The chain couples TRBV7-9 to TRBJ2-2; 11 bases match TRBD2. CDR3 length equals 17 residues. CDR1 SEHNR and CDR2 FQNEAQ come from the germline V gene (reference sequence). V lost 2 bases to trimming and J lost 4 bases; unmatched junction nucleotides: 6. CDR3: CASSLSLTSGGTGELFF. Written as DNA, the CDR3 is TGTGCCAGCAGCTTAAGCCTTACTAGCGGGGGCACCGGGGAGCTGTTTTTT.

The chain links TRBV2 to TRBJ2-1; 7 bases are a match to TRBD2. Germline-derived CDR1 and CDR2 are SNHLY and FYNNEI. After removal of 5 bases from V and 8 bases from J, the junction contained 18 bases not matched to a gene. This CDR3 has 17 residues. The CDR3 sequence: CASSHNTSGILLHEQFF. DNA for the CDR3: TGTGCCAGCAGTCATAATACAAGCGGGATTCTCCTTCATGAGCAGTTCTTC. The entire variable domain, with the rest obtained from reference TRBV2 and TRBJ2-1, is as follows: EPEVTQTPSHQVTQMGQEVILRCVPISNHLYFYWYRQILGQKVEFLVSFYNNEISEKSEIFDDQFSVERPDGSNFTLKIRSTKLEDSAMYFCASSHNTSGILLHEQFFGPGTRLTVL.

This clone was detected only once. This chain connects TRBV7-2 to TRBJ1-1; 9 nucleotides align to TRBD1. Germline CDR1 and CDR2: SGHTA and FQGNSA. The V and J ends lost 5 bases and 0 bases, in that order; junction bases with no gene match: 4. There are 15 residues in the CDR3. CDR3 DNA sequence: TGTGCCAGCAGCCAAGGGACAGGGATGAACACTGAAGCTTTCTTT. This gives the protein CASSQGTGMNTEAFF.

This chain joins TRBV30 and TRBJ1-1; TRBD1 might be the D (5 bases). The germline V gene encodes CDR1 GTSNPN and CDR2 SVGIG (reference sequence). The CDR3 extends over 13 amino acids. Trimming took off 4 bases at V and 5 bases at J, with 14 bases between the two ends. Here the CDR3 reads CAWNDVSGTEAFF. As DNA, the CDR3 is TGTGCCTGGAATGACGTCTCAGGGACTGAAGCTTTCTTT.

The chain links TRBV5-6 to TRBJ2-1, with D perhaps TRBD2 (7 bases). The CDR3 is made up of 15 amino acids. Trimming stripped 6 bases from V and 3 bases from J, with 16 bases between. The germline V gene encodes CDR1 SGHDT and CDR2 YYEEEE. The CDR3 DNA follows: TGTGCCAGCACCGCGGGGGCTAGCGACTACAATGAGCAGTTCTTC. Translation gives CASTAGASDYNEQFF. Complete variable domain (other parts from reference TRBV5-6 and TRBJ2-1): DAGVTQSPTHLIKTRGQQVTLRCSPKSGHDTVSWYQQALGQGPQFIFQYYEEEERQRGNFPDRFSGHQFPNYSSELNVNALLLGDSALYLCASTAGASDYNEQFFGPGTRLTVL.

This clone was seen only once. V gene TRBV2 combines with J gene TRBJ1-1, with D possibly matching TRBD1 (5 bases). CDR1 is SNHLY and CDR2 is FYNNEI in the germline V gene. Trimming pared 5 bases from V and 8 bases from J, leaving 12 bases between. The CDR3 runs 12 residues. CDR3 sequence (DNA): TGTGCCAGCAGTTACTCGGGGGTGGAAGCTTTCTTT. It codes for CASSYSGVEAFF.

This chain connects TRBV5-1 to TRBJ2-2; 10 bases are a match to TRBD2. This CDR3 region has 17 residues. Germline loops: CDR1 SGHRS, CDR2 YFSETQ. Unmatched junction bases numbered 6, after V lost 4 bases and J lost 0 bases. The CDR3 DNA follows: TGCGCCAGCAGCCGGAGACTAGCGGGCCCGAACACCGGGGAGCTGTTTTTT. Protein: CASSRRLAGPNTGELFF.

This chain joins TRBV28 and TRBJ2-5; D is possibly TRBD2 (7 bases). CDR3 size: 18 residues. Deletions cut 11 bases from V and 2 bases from J, with 30 bases between. From germline, CDR1 is MDHEN and CDR2 SYDVKM. For the CDR3, the DNA is TGTGCCGCAGCGACGGGGGGCCCAACGGTCGTGGGACAAGAGACCCAGTACTTC. Translation: CAAATGGPTVVGQETQYF.

J is TRBJ2-7 and V is TRBV6-5; D may be TRBD1 (5 bases). V dropped 5 bases and J dropped 8 bases, with 22 bases sitting between them. The CDR3 consists of 15 residues. Germline V gene lookup returns CDR1 MNHEY and CDR2 SVGAGI. The chain's CDR3 is CASSPPLGAVAKQYF. The DNA of the CDR3 is TGTGCCAGCAGTCCTCCTTTAGGGGCGGTAGCTAAGCAGTACTTC.

This chain connects TRBV18 to TRBJ1-4; D not resolved. Germline V lookup: CDR1 KGHSH, CDR2 LQKENI. Between the trimmed V and J ends, which lost 6 bases and 4 bases, there was a span of 9 bases. This CDR3 region has 13 residues. CDR3 region: CASSPPSNEKLFF. For the CDR3, the DNA is TGTGCCAGCTCCCCTCCCAGTAATGAAAAACTGTTTTTT.

The rearrangement joins TRBV28 to TRBJ2-7, with TRBD2 matching over 12 bases. The trim removed 6 bases at V and 4 bases at J, leaving 7 bases unmatched. This CDR3 is 15 amino acids long. CDR1 is MDHEN, CDR2 SYDVKM, per germline. The CDR3 nucleotides are TGTGCCAGCAGCCTAATGACTAGCGGGAGTTACGAGCAGTACTTC. It is translated as CASSLMTSGSYEQYF.

The chain joins TRBV19 to TRBJ1-3; maybe TRBD1 (5 bases). Trimming took 6 bases from V and 3 from J, leaving 18 bases between them. The CDR3 runs 16 residues. Germline values: CDR1 LNHDA, CDR2 SQIVND (reference sequence). The CDR3 DNA sequence: TGTGCCAGTAGAAATGGACCAGGGTCGTTTGGAAACACCATATATTTT. Its translation is CASRNGPGSFGNTIYF.

The chain employs TRBV5-3 and TRBJ1-2, with 7 bases identical to TRBD1. TRBV5-3 is sorted into the ORF group, with uncertain function. The CDR3 loop spans 16 amino acids. J was trimmed by 2 bases and V by 2 bases; bases with no gene match: 9. The CDR3 is CARSFGTAPTNYGYTF. The CDR3 bases are TGTGCCAGAAGCTTCGGGACAGCTCCTACGAACTATGGCTACACCTTC.

The chain has TRBV5-5 and TRBJ1-3, with TRBD1 as a possible D gene (6 bases). The V end lost 4 bases, the J end lost 3 bases, and 17 bases lay between the germline ends. The CDR3 has 16 residues. Germline V gene lookup returns CDR1 SGHKS and CDR2 YYEKEE (reference sequence). This chain's CDR3 is CASSLQGIGFGNTIYF. The CDR3 DNA is TGTGCCAGCAGCCTACAGGGTATTGGGTTTGGAAACACCATATATTTT.

The J gene is TRBJ1-5, the V gene TRBV7-8; D perhaps matches TRBD1 (6 bases). Germline V gives CDR1 SGHVS, CDR2 FQNEAQ. The V gene lost 4 bases and the J gene lost 4 bases, with 11 bases spanning the gap. The CDR3 consists of 14 residues. In DNA, the CDR3 is TGTGCCAGCAGCTCTGTGGACAGTAATCAGCCCCAGCATTTT. Amino acid sequence: CASSSVDSNQPQHF.

The rearrangement links TRBV4-3 to TRBJ1-2; D ambiguous. CDR3 length: 14 amino acids. The ends were cut back, 0 bases at V and 5 bases at J, with 10 bases in the middle. Germline V CDR1 and CDR2: LGHNA, YSLEER. The CDR3 coding sequence is TGCGCCAGCAGCCAAGATGGGAGGGAGTATGGCTACACCTTC. Translated, it gives CASSQDGREYGYTF.

The chain links TRBV3-1 (or the pseudogene TRBV3-2) to TRBJ2-2, with D unclear. Germline V CDR1 and CDR2: LGHDT, YNNKEL (reference sequence). This CDR3 region has 14 residues. Trimming pared 4 bases from V and 4 bases from J, leaving 10 bases between. In DNA form, the CDR3 reads TGTGCCAGCAGCCCCAGTCCGGGCACCGGGGAGCTGTTTTTT. This encodes CASSPSPGTGELFF.